A selection of T cell receptor beta chains follows, all from one sample in a study of T cells in Graves' hyperthyroidism and ophthalmopathy. MiXCR was run by TCRdb on the multiplex PCR reads, yielding one entry per CDR3 protein. The sample comprises fewer than 550,000 distinct CDR3 sequences, roughly 25% of which are singletons, and around 10% rests with the top ten. Sequenced input: blood. These receptors originate from a woman in her thirties with Graves' ophthalmopathy. Both conserved end residues are part of each CDR3. D genes are given only for firm matches. Not every row has a clone size; where given, it reads once, few, many or a size class.

V gene	clone size	D gene	J gene	CDR3 DNA	CDR3 protein
TRBV28	many	NA	TRBJ1-1	TGTGCCAGCAGTTTAGAGACTGAAGCTTTCTTT	CASSLETEAFF
TRBV6-1	many	TRBD2	TRBJ2-2	TGTGCCAGCAATAAAGAGGCGGGGGGCGGGGAGCTGTTTTTT	CASNKEAGGGELFF
TRBV12-3/TRBV12-4	many	NA	TRBJ1-1	TGTGCCAGCAGCCTTACAGGGTTCGCTGAAGCTTTCTTT	CASSLTGFAEAFF
TRBV9	few	NA	TRBJ2-2	TGTGCCAGCAGCGTGAATGTAGTGGGGGTTGCCGGGGAGCTGTTTTTT	CASSVNVVGVAGELFF
TRBV29-1	NA	NA	TRBJ1-2	TGCAGCGTTGAAGGGACAGCGGGACGGTATGGTTACACCTTC	CSVEGTAGRYGYTF
TRBV19	many	NA	TRBJ1-1	TGTGCCAGTAATGGTCGTAAGAACACTGAAGCTTTCTTT	CASNGRKNTEAFF
TRBV6-2/TRBV6-3	many	NA	TRBJ2-6	TGTGCCAGCAGTTACGGGGGCTCTGGTGGGGCCAACGTCCTGACTTTC	CASSYGGSGGANVLTF
TRBV20-1	few	TRBD1	TRBJ1-6	TGCAGTGCTAGAAGACAGGGGCTTAATTCACCCCTCCACTTT	CSARRQGLNSPLHF
TRBV15	many	NA	TRBJ1-1	TGTGCCACCGGGGGTTGGTTGCTTACTGAAGCTTTCTTT	CATGGWLLTEAFF
TRBV6-5	NA	NA	TRBJ1-6	TGTGCCAGCAGTTTAGCGGAACCCCTATTCTCACCCCTCCACTTT	CASSLAEPLFSPLHF
TRBV5-1	many	TRBD1	TRBJ2-4	TGCGCCAGCAGCTTGGCCACGACAGGGGGAAACATTCAGTACTTC	CASSLATTGGNIQYF
TRBV28	NA	TRBD1	TRBJ2-7	TGTGCCAGCAGTTTTGAAGGACAGGGGCAGTACTTC	CASSFEGQGQYF
TRBV27	few	NA	TRBJ2-7	TGTGCCAGCAGCCGTTTAGCCCTACATGAATCCTACGAGCAGTACTTC	CASSRLALHESYEQYF
TRBV6-1	few	NA	TRBJ1-3	TGTGCCACGTATGGGATTCTCTCTGGAAACACCATATATTTT	CATYGILSGNTIYF
TRBV12-3/TRBV12-4	many	TRBD1	TRBJ2-7	TGTGCCAGCAGTTTAGAAAGGGGGTGGGACAGCTCCTACGAGCAGTACTTC	CASSLERGWDSSYEQYF
TRBV12-3/TRBV12-4	NA	NA	TRBJ2-7	TGTGCCAGCAGTTTAGATCGGGACGGTTCCTACGAGCAGTACTTC	CASSLDRDGSYEQYF
TRBV2	many	NA	TRBJ2-4	TGTGCCAGCAGATCGGACTTGGGTTGGGACATTCAGTACTTC	CASRSDLGWDIQYF
TRBV27	many	NA	TRBJ2-7	TGTGCCAGCAGTTCTCCCGCCTACGAGCAGTACTTC	CASSSPAYEQYF
TRBV12-3/TRBV12-4	few	NA	TRBJ2-7	TGTGCCAGCAGTTCTCGCGGACAAACCTACGAGCAGTACTTC	CASSSRGQTYEQYF
TRBV30	NA	NA	TRBJ1-2	TGTGCCTGGAGAACGGATCAGAGCCATGGCGACACCTTC	CAWRTDQSHGDTF
TRBV6-5	many	TRBD1	TRBJ2-5	TGTGCCAGCAGCTACCGGGGACAGGACACCCAGTACTTC	CASSYRGQDTQYF
TRBV6-1	NA	NA	TRBJ2-7	TGTGCCAGCGCAGTAAGCTTGGGGTCCTACGAGCAGTACTTC	CASAVSLGSYEQYF
TRBV6-5	NA	NA	TRBJ1-1	TGTGCCAGCAGTTACATAGGCTCTGAAGCTTTCTTT	CASSYIGSEAFF
TRBV28	NA	NA	TRBJ1-1	TGTGCCAGCAGTTCAGTACGTGGTCGCACTGAAGCTTTCTTT	CASSSVRGRTEAFF
TRBV4-1	NA	NA	TRBJ2-7	TGCGCCAGCAGCCAAGATCTATCAGGAGCAGCGTTCTACGAGCAGTACTTC	CASSQDLSGAAFYEQYF
TRBV7-2	many	NA	TRBJ2-5	TGTGCCAGCAGCCGCTTGGGACAACAAGAGACCCAGTACTTC	CASSRLGQQETQYF
TRBV4-2	NA	TRBD1	TRBJ2-7	TGTGCCAGCAGCCATCTTCCGCCGGGACAGGGATTCTACGAGCAGTACTTC	CASSHLPPGQGFYEQYF
TRBV4-2	few	NA	TRBJ1-3	TGTGCCAGCAGCCAACCGCCGACGAGCCAGTCTGGAAACACCATATATTTT	CASSQPPTSQSGNTIYF
TRBV29-1	many	NA	TRBJ1-1	TGCAGCGTTGACGGAGCCGTGAACACTGAAGCTTTCTTT	CSVDGAVNTEAFF
TRBV20-1	NA	TRBD2	TRBJ2-7	TGCAGTGCAGGCGGACTAGCGGGGTTGTACTACGAGCAGTACTTC	CSAGGLAGLYYEQYF
TRBV4-3	many	TRBD1	TRBJ1-2	TGCGCCAGCAGCCAGGCTAATGGACAGGGGGAATATGGCTACACCTTC	CASSQANGQGEYGYTF
TRBV28	many	NA	TRBJ1-1	TGTGCCAGCAGTTTAGTCGGTTGGGGACAGAACACTGAAGCTTTCTTT	CASSLVGWGQNTEAFF
TRBV29-1	many	TRBD1	TRBJ1-1	TGCAGCGTTAGACAGGGGGCTGGTGAAGCTTTCTTT	CSVRQGAGEAFF
TRBV18	few	NA	TRBJ1-1	TGTGCCAGCTCACCAGGCAGGACAGATTTGAACACTGAAGCTTTCTTT	CASSPGRTDLNTEAFF
TRBV18	NA	NA	TRBJ1-5	TGTGCCAGCTCACCGGAGGAGGGGCCGCCCCAGCATTTT	CASSPEEGPPQHF
TRBV11-2	many	NA	TRBJ2-2	TGTGCCAGCAGCAAAGTGGGTCACAGGGCCGGGGAGCTGTTTTTT	CASSKVGHRAGELFF
TRBV5-5	many	NA	TRBJ1-1	TGTGCCAGCAGCCGCTCACAGGAGAACACTGAAGCTTTCTTT	CASSRSQENTEAFF
TRBV10-3	many	NA	TRBJ2-7	TGTGCCGCCTTTGATGACGTCCGGGGCGAGCAGTACTTC	CAAFDDVRGEQYF